The 19 T cell receptor beta chains given below trace back to one sample, sequenced in a study of blood T cells in healthy people across ages. The second PCR ran about 6 to 12 cycles with a sample-barcoded 5' primer and J-beta primers. TCRdb reprocessed the 5' RACE reads with MiXCR, giving one entry per CDR3 protein. The sample consists of around 1,000,000 distinct CDR3 sequences, about 23% of them appearing once. The same sample was also used in a study of T cells of mothers and their children.

Sequencing used blood. The source of these receptors is a girl aged 2 to 9 in good health.

This clonotype was counted only a few times. V gene TRBV5-1 combines with J gene TRBJ2-2, with 10 bases lining up with TRBD1. This CDR3 has 14 residues. Looked up from germline, CDR1 is SGHRS and CDR2 is YFSETQ. The V and J ends lost 4 bases and 7 bases, in that order; junction bases with no gene match: 4. CDR3 loop: CASSAGQGIGELFF. CDR3 nucleotides: TGCGCCAGCAGCGCGGGACAGGGGATCGGGGAGCTGTTTTTT.

This clonotype was detected a few times. The gene calls are TRBV9 and TRBJ2-7, with D possibly called TRBD1 or TRBD2 (5 bases each). CDR1 and CDR2 from the germline V gene are SGDLS and YYNGEE. Trimming pared 3 bases from V and 1 base from J, leaving 11 bases between. The CDR3 contains 14 residues. Here the CDR3 DNA reads TGTGCCAGCAGCGACGGGACGAAATCCTACGAGCAGTACTTC. This gives the protein CASSDGTKSYEQYF.

The chain uses TRBV6-5 and TRBJ2-3, with D maybe TRBD1 (5 bases). Germline lookup yields CDR1 MNHEY and CDR2 SVGAGI. The V and J ends lost 7 bases and 11 bases respectively, with 22 bases between them. This CDR3 comprises 14 residues. CDR3 DNA: TGTGCCAGCAAGGGAAGGGGTGGCTCGCTTGGGCAGTATTTT. It codes for CASKGRGGSLGQYF.

In its sample, this clonotype was seen a few times. Written as DNA, the CDR3 is TGTGCCAGCAGTTTATCAGTCGGGGCGGAAAAACTGTTTTTT. Its translation: CASSLSVGAEKLFF. This chain links TRBV28 with TRBJ1-4, with D maybe TRBD1 (5 bases). The germline gives CDR1 MDHEN, CDR2 SYDVKM. V was shortened by 1 base and J by 8 bases, with 11 bases between the two germline ends. The CDR3 contains 14 residues.

The chain uses TRBV5-1 and TRBJ2-7; D is perhaps TRBD1 (6 bases). This CDR3 spans 14 amino acids. V gave up 0 bases and J gave up 6 bases, with 13 bases separating them. Germline V gene sequence: CDR1 SGHRS, CDR2 YFSETQ. Here the CDR3 DNA reads TGCGCCAGCAGCTTGGGGCCAGGGGATCGCGAGCAGTACTTC. It specifies CASSLGPGDREQYF.

This chain connects TRBV12-3 or TRBV12-4 to TRBJ1-1, with 7 bases identical to TRBD1. The CDR3 runs to 13 residues. V was clipped by 5 bases and J by 7 bases; unmatched bases: 7. The CDR3 is CASSHAGTVEAFF. The CDR3 DNA sequence: TGTGCCAGCAGTCACGCCGGGACAGTTGAAGCTTTCTTT.

This clonotype was observed a handful of times. This chain uses TRBV5-1 with TRBJ2-3; 7 bases agree with TRBD1. V was clipped by 3 bases and J by 6 bases; unmatched bases: 10. This CDR3 has 15 amino acids. Germline assignment: CDR1 SGHRS and CDR2 YFSETQ. The DNA for the CDR3 is TGCGCCAGCAGCTCCCGCACAGGGGTTGCGGATACGCAGTATTTT. Amino acids: CASSSRTGVADTQYF. Using reference TRBV5-1 and TRBJ2-3 for the parts outside the CDR3, the full variable domain is KAGVTQTPRYLIKTRGQQVTLSCSPISGHRSVSWYQQTPGQGLQFLFEYFSETQRNKGNFPGRFSGRQFSNSRSEMNVSTLELGDSALYLCASSSRTGVADTQYFGPGTRLTVL.

The chain carries TRBV6-1 and TRBJ2-3; D is ambiguous. The V end lost 7 bases, the J end lost 4 bases, and 9 bases lay between the germline ends. The length of the CDR3 is 12 residues. CDR1 MNHNS and CDR2 SASEGT come from the germline V gene. CDR3 sequence: CASIIGSDTQYF. For the CDR3, the DNA is TGTGCCAGCATCATTGGATCAGATACGCAGTATTTT.

This clonotype has only a few counts. The DNA for the CDR3 is TGCGCCAGCAGCCAAGGAAAGCAGGGACAGGGGGCTTACGAGCAGTACTTC. Translated: CASSQGKQGQGAYEQYF. V and J are TRBV4-1 and TRBJ2-7, with 12 bases identical to TRBD1. The CDR3 length is 17 residues. Germline V gene sequence: CDR1 MGHRA, CDR2 YSYEKL. With V trimmed by 1 base and J by 4 bases, 8 bases remained unmatched.

The rearrangement links TRBV6-5 to TRBJ2-5, with 8 bases aligning to TRBD2. V shed 6 bases, J shed 3 bases, and the junction held 6 bases outside the gene matches. The CDR3 is 14 amino acids. CDR1 is MNHEY and CDR2 is SVGAGI in the germline V gene. This CDR3 reads CASSDVGLEETQYF. CDR3 nucleotide sequence: TGTGCCAGCAGCGACGTGGGACTAGAAGAGACCCAGTACTTC.

This chain uses TRBV4-1 with TRBJ1-1, with D possibly being TRBD1 (6 bases). Germline V CDR1 and CDR2: MGHRA, YSYEKL. Trimming took 1 base from V and 4 from J, leaving 22 bases between them. This CDR3 is 18 amino acids long. CDR3: CASSQGAARGRGGTEAFF. CDR3 DNA sequence: TGCGCCAGCAGCCAAGGCGCGGCCCGGGGGCGAGGTGGCACTGAAGCTTTCTTT.

This clonotype was found a few times. The rearrangement joins TRBV12-3 or TRBV12-4 to TRBJ1-1; possible D gene TRBD1, 6 bases. V dropped 8 bases and J dropped 0 bases, with 22 bases sitting between them. This CDR3 has 17 amino acids. DNA for the CDR3: TGTGCCAGCTCGAGTCCCAGCGGGGGCCCCATGAACACTGAAGCTTTCTTT. Translated, it gives CASSSPSGGPMNTEAFF.

This chain links TRBV15 with TRBJ2-1; 10 bases fit TRBD1. Looked up from germline, CDR1 is LNHNV and CDR2 is YYDKDF (reference sequence). Trimming at V came to 1 base and at J to 0 bases, leaving 3 bases not matched to a gene. The CDR3 length is 17 residues. This CDR3 reads CATSRGTGGYSYNEQFF. CDR3 coding DNA: TGTGCCACCAGCAGAGGGACAGGGGGGTACTCCTACAATGAGCAGTTCTTC.

The chain links TRBV20-1 to TRBJ1-2; 8 bases fit TRBD1. J lost 4 bases, V lost 1 base, and 8 bases had no gene match. The germline V gene encodes CDR1 DFQATT and CDR2 SNEGSKA (reference sequence). The CDR3 has 15 amino acids. CDR3 sequence: CSARAGQGVGYGYTF. The CDR3 DNA follows: TGCAGTGCTAGAGCCGGACAGGGAGTTGGCTATGGCTACACCTTC.

As concerns this clonotype: A read error may produce the germline difference seen at one junction end. The V call is TRBV20-1, the J call TRBJ2-7, with TRBD1 matching 9 bases. The CDR3 extends over 13 amino acids. Germline values: CDR1 DFQATT, CDR2 SNEGSKA (reference sequence). The CDR3 sequence is CSAPMGQGGEQHF. The CDR3, as DNA: TGCAGTGCCCCCATGGGACAGGGCGGGGAGCAGCACTTC.

For this clonotype: One junction end disagrees with the germline gene, perhaps due to a read error. The genes are TRBV6-4 and TRBJ2-3; 7 positions match TRBD1. Germline loops: CDR1 MRHNA, CDR2 SNTAGT. The CDR3 is 14 amino acids. The CDR3 bases are TGTGCCAGCAGTCCCCGGGACAGCACAGGTACGCAGTATTTT. This codes for CASSPRDSTGTQYF.

V is TRBV12-3 or TRBV12-4 and J is TRBJ1-1; 8 bases line up with TRBD1. CDR3 size: 14 residues. V lost 6 bases, J lost 11 bases, and 14 bases stayed unmatched. The CDR3 loop is CASSSPGTGFSAFF. For the CDR3, the DNA is TGTGCCAGCAGCTCTCCCGGGACAGGCTTTAGTGCTTTCTTT.

This clonotype appeared a few times. This chain links TRBV13 with TRBJ2-5, with D perhaps assigned TRBD1 or TRBD2 (5 bases each). Trimming removed 0 bases from V and 5 bases from J, with 13 bases in between. Germline CDR1 PRHDT, CDR2 FYEKMQ (reference sequence). The CDR3 is 15 amino acids. The CDR3 DNA reads TGTGCCAGCAGCTTAGGCCCCGGGGCCCGGGAGACCCAGTACTTC. It codes for CASSLGPGARETQYF.

The chain combines TRBV7-2 with TRBJ1-1; D is unresolved. Germline CDR1 is SGHTA and CDR2 is FQGNSA. V gave up 2 bases and J gave up 6 bases, with 10 bases separating them. CDR3 length equals 13 residues. The chain's CDR3 is CASSLKTSSEAFF. The DNA for the CDR3 is TGTGCCAGCAGCTTAAAGACGAGTTCTGAAGCTTTCTTT.